This entry lists 5 T cell receptor beta chains sequenced from one sample in a study of CD8 T cells in Susac syndrome. Reverse transcription of roughly 0.5 to 1 ug RNA was performed with random hexamers. TCRdb fed the immunoSEQ multiplex PCR reads into MiXCR, producing one record per CDR3 protein. The sample carries a few hundred thousand distinct CDR3 sequences, roughly 96% recorded once. Sequences were obtained from CD4+ T cells from PBMCs. Receptor source: a human donor with multiple sclerosis.

This chain uses TRBV5-6 with TRBJ2-7, with a weak D call TRBD1 (5 bases). CDR1 and CDR2 (germline): SGHDT, YYEEEE. V was clipped by 4 bases and J by 4 bases, with 12 bases between them. The CDR3 sequence is 13 residues long. The chain's CDR3 is CASSPVGAYEQYF. The CDR3 nucleotides read TGTGCCAGCAGCCCGGTAGGGGCTTACGAGCAGTACTTC.

This clonotype is a singleton in its sample. The V gene is TRBV5-1, the J gene TRBJ1-2; a weak D match, TRBD1 (5 bases). The CDR3 contains 12 residues. The ends were cut back, 4 bases at V and 5 bases at J, with 9 bases in the middle. CDR1 is SGHRS, CDR2 YFSETQ, per germline. CDR3 nucleotide sequence: TGCGCCAGCAGCAGTGGGACGTATGGCTACACCTTC. Translated: CASSSGTYGYTF.

CDR3 region: CASSSTGTSGSLRSYNEQFF. The CDR3 DNA sequence: TGTGCCAGCAGCTCCACCGGGACTAGCGGGAGTTTGAGGTCCTACAATGAGCAGTTCTTC. V is TRBV11-1 and J is TRBJ2-1; 14 bases align to TRBD2. V was clipped by 4 bases and J by 1 base; unmatched bases: 12. The CDR3 is made up of 20 amino acids. Per germline, CDR1 SGHAT and CDR2 FQDESV (reference sequence).

The V and J genes are TRBV5-1 and TRBJ2-7; 11 bases agree with TRBD1. V lost 7 bases, J lost 2 bases, and 5 bases stayed unmatched. The germline CDR1 and CDR2 sequences are SGHRS and YFSETQ. The CDR3 is 14 residues long. DNA for the CDR3: TGCGCCAGCCGCTGGACAGGGGGCACCTACGAGCAGTACTTC. Its translation: CASRWTGGTYEQYF. The entire variable domain, with the rest obtained from reference TRBV5-1 and TRBJ2-7, is as follows: KAGVTQTPRYLIKTRGQQVTLSCSPISGHRSVSWYQQTPGQGLQFLFEYFSETQRNKGNFPGRFSGRQFSNSRSEMNVSTLELGDSALYLCASRWTGGTYEQYFGPGTRLTVT.

The rearrangement joins TRBV4-1 to TRBJ2-3; 9 bases map to TRBD1. The CDR3 has 18 amino acids. Looked up from germline, CDR1 is MGHRA and CDR2 is YSYEKL. V lost 0 bases and J lost 5; bases outside the gene matches: 12. The CDR3 loop is CASSQEGRNRGPRDTQYF. The CDR3 DNA follows: TGCGCCAGCAGCCAAGAGGGTCGTAACAGGGGGCCAAGAGATACGCAGTATTTT.